This T cell receptor beta chain was documented in a study of tumor-infiltrating lymphocytes in primary liver carcinoma. Study background: Treatment of the patients' primary liver carcinoma consisted of surgical resection. Stage T1-T3 N0M0 and a size of roughly 4.2 to 10 cm characterized the tumors. Roughly 3.65 to 8 million productive TCRbeta reads were obtained per sample, with similar numbers across tissue types.

Priming with a constant-region primer yielded TCR beta cDNA from 400 to 500 ng total RNA. Three-round nested multiplex PCR performed with slightly modified ARM-PCR produced the TCR beta libraries. In the first two PCR rounds, TRBV1-TRBV30 forward primers were paired with a C-beta reverse primer, and each round lasted roughly 9 cycles. TCRdb recomputed calls from the multiplex PCR reads with MiXCR, one row per CDR3 protein. Seen here are approximately 330,000 distinct CDR3 sequences, less than 70% observed once, and the top ten hold about 6%. Whole-study results and caveats: A significantly higher top-250-clone fraction was recorded for tumors than for blood (p = 0.039).

Both blood RNA, taken from unsorted whole blood, and germline DNA were extracted. This CDR3 spans 14 amino acids. The V gene lost 3 bases and the J gene lost 7 bases, with 15 bases spanning the gap. The germline V gene has CDR1 PRHDT and CDR2 FYEKMQ (reference sequence). This clonotype was seen a handful of times. Its specificity is not known. The sequence was obtained from a man aged 35-49 years with primary liver carcinoma and hepatitis B virus infection. Input material: peripheral blood. The chain joins TRBV13 to TRBJ1-2; D is possibly TRBD1 (6 bases). The DNA of the CDR3 is TGTGCCAGCAGCTTCCGGACAGCGAAGAGTGGCTACACCTTC. This codes for CASSFRTAKSGYTF.